Listed below are T cell receptor beta chains from one sample, sequenced in a study of T cells in narcolepsy. The assay was immunoSEQ multiplex PCR, and TCRdb's table has in-frame clones only and misses some. The sample contains about 35,000 clones, approximately 80% of which appear only once. The sample was memory (CD45RA-) CD4+ T cells from blood. The origin of the receptors is a human donor in good health. Both conserved end residues are part of each CDR3. Each record gives: J gene, V gene, D gene, CDR3 protein, CDR3 DNA. A D gene is named only where the DNA matches it firmly.

>TRBJ1-5|TRBV6-5|.
CASRDTRGNQPQHF
TGTGCCAGCAGGGACACCCGGGGCAATCAGCCCCAGCATTTT
>TRBJ1-6|TRBV7-9|.
CASSPKRDSPLHF
TGTGCCAGCAGCCCTAAGAGGGATTCACCCCTCCACTTT
>TRBJ2-3|TRBV11-3|.
CASSLGDTQYF
TGTGCCAGCAGCCTGGGGGATACGCAGTATTTT
>TRBJ2-2|TRBV5-1|.
CASSPGTSSNTGELFF
TGCGCCAGCAGCCCCGGGACGTCCTCGAACACCGGGGAGCTGTTTTTT
>TRBJ2-6|TRBV14|.
CASSLALSGANVLTF
TGTGCCAGCAGTCTTGCCCTCTCTGGGGCCAACGTCCTGACTTTC
>TRBJ2-7|TRBV5-6|TRBD1
CASSRGQYEQYF
TGTGCCAGCAGCCGGGGACAGTACGAGCAGTACTTC
>TRBJ1-4|TRBV2|.
CASSPNRATPGEKLFF
TGTGCCAGCAGTCCAAACAGGGCCACGCCTGGAGAAAAACTGTTTTTT
>TRBJ2-1|TRBV6-5|TRBD2
CASSQDSGGGSEQFF
TGTGCCAGCAGCCAAGATAGCGGGGGGGGTAGTGAGCAGTTCTTC
>TRBJ2-3|TRBV9|TRBD2
CASSLQTSGGTDTQYF
TGTGCCAGCAGTCTACAGACTAGCGGGGGAACAGATACGCAGTATTTT
>TRBJ1-1|TRBV7-2|TRBD1
CASGDRLNTEAFF
TGTGCCAGCGGGGACAGGTTGAACACTGAAGCTTTCTTT
>TRBJ1-4|TRBV5-4|.
CASSLGGQSNEKLFF
TGTGCCAGCAGCTTGGGAGGCCAGTCAAATGAAAAACTGTTTTTT